These T cell receptor beta chains were read from a single sample in a study of blood T cell repertoires in COVID-19. The repertoire was sequenced with immunoSEQ multiplex PCR; TCRdb's copy has only in-frame clones and lacks some. The sample has roughly 58,000 clones; 70% to 85% are singletons. The sample consisted of peripheral blood. These TCRs come from a man aged 65-85 years with active COVID-19. The conserved cysteine and the conserved F or W are not part of the CDR3 here. Fields, in order: clone size, CDR3 length, V gene, CDR3 protein. Clone size, where shown, is once, few, many, or a class for clones that have expanded.

abundance: NA
len: 12
v_gene: TRBV6-5
CDR3aa: ASSYSLASGELF

abundance: NA
len: 13
v_gene: TRBV9
CDR3aa: ASSPREKTYNEQF

abundance: NA
len: 13
v_gene: TRBV5-1
CDR3aa: ASSLVLGGGNEQF

abundance: NA
len: 13
v_gene: TRBV28
CDR3aa: ASSRIGQENYGYT

abundance: NA
len: 14
v_gene: TRBV18
CDR3aa: ASSLPPGLGGETQY

abundance: NA
len: 15
v_gene: TRBV4-2
CDR3aa: ASSQDGVRGRGGELF

abundance: once
len: 13
v_gene: TRBV28
CDR3aa: ASSSARTGNTEAF

abundance: NA
len: 11
v_gene: TRBV19
CDR3aa: ASSEQPLGTQY

abundance: NA
len: 13
v_gene: TRBV2
CDR3aa: ASSVSGATYNEQF

abundance: NA
len: 12
v_gene: TRBV3-1/TRBV3-2
CDR3aa: ASRGAGPYNEQF

abundance: NA
len: 11
v_gene: TRBV6-6
CDR3aa: ASRLAEYNEQF

abundance: NA
len: 8
v_gene: TRBV20-1
CDR3aa: ISGAEEQF

abundance: NA
len: 13
v_gene: TRBV6-5
CDR3aa: ASSYFTTNTGELF

abundance: NA
len: 12
v_gene: TRBV5-1
CDR3aa: ASSFGRDTGELF

abundance: NA
len: 15
v_gene: TRBV5-6
CDR3aa: ASHWTSGIASTDTQY

abundance: NA
len: 13
v_gene: TRBV7-9
CDR3aa: AGLEGSNSGNTIY

abundance: NA
len: 12
v_gene: TRBV2
CDR3aa: ASSEAEGSTEAF

abundance: NA
len: 17
v_gene: TRBV18
CDR3aa: ASSPRAGAQDSYNSPLH

abundance: NA
len: 10
v_gene: TRBV28
CDR3aa: ASNQETYGYT

abundance: NA
len: 13
v_gene: TRBV11-2
CDR3aa: ASSPRGRVAGELF

abundance: NA
len: 16
v_gene: TRBV5-1
CDR3aa: ASSSTSGNKGAKNIQY

abundance: NA
len: 13
v_gene: TRBV5-1
CDR3aa: ASSSSGTQYNEQF

abundance: once
len: 15
v_gene: TRBV7-8
CDR3aa: ASSLVGGASAYNEQF

abundance: NA
len: 12
v_gene: TRBV5-1
CDR3aa: ASSWGTGAYEQY

abundance: NA
len: 13
v_gene: TRBV27
CDR3aa: ASSLSRTGDTEAF

abundance: once
len: 11
v_gene: TRBV27
CDR3aa: ASSRVGGNEQF

abundance: NA
len: 14
v_gene: TRBV7-2
CDR3aa: ASSFRQGPSYNEQF

abundance: NA
len: 13
v_gene: TRBV5-1
CDR3aa: ASSRGGSQNYEQY

abundance: NA
len: 14
v_gene: TRBV4-3
CDR3aa: ASSQDGTRTADTQY

abundance: NA
len: 14
v_gene: TRBV9
CDR3aa: ASSAMGGSKADTQY

abundance: NA
len: 14
v_gene: TRBV9
CDR3aa: ASSVVSGRTTDTQY

abundance: NA
len: 12
v_gene: TRBV5-1
CDR3aa: ASSSGQGNQPQH

abundance: NA
len: 13
v_gene: TRBV6-5
CDR3aa: ASSYQQGAPYEQY

abundance: NA
len: 14
v_gene: TRBV28
CDR3aa: ASSSPTGGRNQPQH

abundance: NA
len: 15
v_gene: TRBV27
CDR3aa: ASSSGLAGDSGYEQY

abundance: NA
len: 9
v_gene: TRBV7-9
CDR3aa: ASSLGYEPF

abundance: once
len: 12
v_gene: TRBV18
CDR3aa: ASSPGLHTDTQY

abundance: NA
len: 14
v_gene: TRBV7-9
CDR3aa: ASSQRGAGGSDTQY

abundance: NA
len: 14
v_gene: TRBV9
CDR3aa: ASSGRGSAGVNEQF

abundance: NA
len: 14
v_gene: TRBV18
CDR3aa: ASSPPGQRAYSPLH

abundance: NA
len: 13
v_gene: TRBV18
CDR3aa: ASSPGQGNTGELF

abundance: NA
len: 15
v_gene: TRBV14
CDR3aa: ASSRMTGGAGANVLT